This TCR beta chain appears in the sequencing data of a study of blood T cell repertoires in COVID-19. Study as a whole: PBMCs, B-cell-depleted T cells, or T cells provided the cDNA or gDNA that made up the material.

Repertoires were generated with immunoSEQ multiplex PCR, while TCRdb's copy carries only in-frame clones and drops some. The sample yields some 530,000 clones, approximately 85% seen once. From germline, CDR1 is WSHSY and CDR2 SAAADI. V was shortened by 0 bases and J by 9 bases, with 9 bases between the two germline ends. There are 13 residues in the CDR3. Source material: peripheral blood. The chain is built from TRBV10-2 and TRBJ1-5, with D possibly TRBD1 on 5 matching bases. The clonotype was recovered from a human donor in a cohort sampled during active COVID-19. This chain's CDR3 is CASSESGGAPQHF. The CDR3 region has the DNA TGCGCCAGCAGTGAGTCGGGGGGTGCGCCCCAGCATTTT.